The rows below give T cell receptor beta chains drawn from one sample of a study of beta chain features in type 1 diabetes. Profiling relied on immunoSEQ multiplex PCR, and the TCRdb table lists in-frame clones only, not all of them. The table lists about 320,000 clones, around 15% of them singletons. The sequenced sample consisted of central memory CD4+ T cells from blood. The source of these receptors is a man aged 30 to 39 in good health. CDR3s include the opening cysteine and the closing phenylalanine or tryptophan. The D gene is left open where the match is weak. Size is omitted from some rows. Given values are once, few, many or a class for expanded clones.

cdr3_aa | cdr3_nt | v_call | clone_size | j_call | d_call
CASSLVAGGRGETQYF | TGTGCCAGCAGCTTGGTAGCGGGGGGCCGAGGGGAGACCCAGTACTTC | TRBV5-6 | few | TRBJ2-5 | TRBD2
CASSLVGPGGYTF | TGTGCCAGCAGCTTAGTGGGGCCTGGAGGCTACACCTTC | TRBV7-3 | NA | TRBJ1-2 | NA
CAIQRGQGRGTDTQYF | TGTGCCATCCAGCGGGGTCAGGGAAGGGGCACAGATACGCAGTATTTT | TRBV10-3 | NA | TRBJ2-3 | TRBD2
CASSLSGTTYNEQFF | TGTGCCAGCAGCTTAAGTGGGACCACATACAATGAGCAGTTCTTC | TRBV7-2 | NA | TRBJ2-1 | NA
CASSVTSGSYNEQFF | TGTGCCAGCAGCGTCACTAGCGGGAGTTACAATGAGCAGTTCTTC | TRBV7-9 | NA | TRBJ2-1 | TRBD2
CAFHRESGNTIYF | TGTGCCTTCCACAGGGAATCTGGAAACACCATATATTTT | TRBV30 | NA | TRBJ1-3 | NA
CASSPLPGQGNEKLFF | TGTGCCAGCAGTCCTCTACCGGGACAGGGAAATGAAAAACTGTTTTTT | TRBV5-4 | NA | TRBJ1-4 | TRBD1
CASKGRVSNQPQHF | TGTGCCAGTAAGGGTAGAGTTAGCAATCAGCCCCAGCATTTT | TRBV19 | NA | TRBJ1-5 | NA
CASSFTGPDTQYF | TGTGCCAGCAGCTTCACAGGGCCAGATACGCAGTATTTT | TRBV5-5 | few | TRBJ2-3 | NA
CASTRLAEEETQYF | TGCGCCAGCACCAGACTAGCGGAGGAAGAGACCCAGTACTTC | TRBV5-1 | NA | TRBJ2-5 | TRBD2
CASSPPISGGQETQYF | TGTGCCAGCAGCCCCCCAATCAGCGGGGGGCAAGAGACCCAGTACTTC | TRBV7-8 | NA | TRBJ2-5 | TRBD2
CASSGAYQAGELFF | TGCGCCAGCAGCGGGGCTTATCAAGCCGGGGAGCTGTTTTTT | TRBV4-3 | few | TRBJ2-2 | NA
CASSLTPSNQPQHF | TGTGCCAGCAGCTTAACACCCAGCAATCAGCCCCAGCATTTT | TRBV7-2 | NA | TRBJ1-5 | NA
CASSSDGPNQPQHF | TGTGCCAGCAGCTCAGACGGACCAAATCAGCCCCAGCATTTT | TRBV4-2 | few | TRBJ1-5 | NA
CASSEEAGAKGETQYF | TGTGCCAGCAGTGAAGAGGCGGGGGCTAAGGGGGAGACCCAGTACTTC | TRBV2 | NA | TRBJ2-5 | NA
CASSRQPPYGYTF | TGTGCCAGCAGTCGACAGCCCCCCTATGGCTACACCTTC | TRBV6-6 | NA | TRBJ1-2 | NA
CASSRGRTTNEKLFF | TGTGCCAGCAGCCGGGGCAGAACAACTAATGAAAAACTGTTTTTT | TRBV11-1 | few | TRBJ1-4 | NA
CASSRAGTSYGETQYF | TGTGCCAGCAGCAGAGCCGGGACTAGCTACGGAGAGACCCAGTACTTC | TRBV7-2 | NA | TRBJ2-5 | TRBD2
CSANLNEQFF | TGCAGTGCTAACCTGAATGAGCAGTTCTTC | TRBV20-1 | few | TRBJ2-1 | NA
CASSLSSATGFAYEQYF | TGTGCCAGCAGTTTATCCTCCGCGACAGGGTTTGCTTACGAGCAGTACTTC | TRBV27 | NA | TRBJ2-7 | TRBD1
CASSQEAGGIYEQYF | TGCGCCAGCAGCCAAGAAGCGGGGGGTATTTACGAGCAGTACTTC | TRBV4-3 | few | TRBJ2-7 | TRBD2
CATSRGQPGPTSGNTIYF | TGTGCCACCAGCAGAGGACAGCCGGGACCCACCTCTGGAAACACCATATATTTT | TRBV15 | NA | TRBJ1-3 | NA